Shown below are 27 T cell receptor beta chains from a single sample sequenced in a study of vaccination and CD4 T cells after COVID-19. CD4+ T cells that had been cultured provided DNA sequenced with the Oncomine TCR Beta short-read assay. TCRdb re-called the PCR reads with MiXCR, one entry per CDR3 protein. The sample records around 21,000 distinct CDR3 sequences, around 48% being singletons. Treatment specified: roughly ten-day PBMC culture with coronavirus spike peptide pools or control peptides (ViraFEST assay). No antigen is known for these receptors. This specimen was CD4+ T cells from blood, cultured in vitro, taken after SARS-CoV-2 vaccination. These receptors were collected from a human donor who had recovered from COVID-19.

The J gene is TRBJ2-1, the V gene TRBV24-1; D possibly matches TRBD1 or TRBD2 (7 bases each). Germline loops: CDR1 KGHDR, CDR2 SFDVKD. Trimming removed 4 bases from V and 6 bases from J, with 15 bases in between. CDR3 length: 15 residues. The CDR3 sequence is CATSEGLPGGNEQFF. The CDR3 coding sequence is TGTGCCACCAGTGAGGGACTACCAGGGGGCAATGAGCAGTTCTTC.

The CDR3 loop is CASSPRGLADLTDTQYF. For the CDR3, the DNA is TGTGCCAGCAGTCCCCGAGGACTAGCGGACCTTACAGATACGCAGTATTTT. The rearrangement links TRBV27 to TRBJ2-3; 10 bases fit TRBD2. Germline loops: CDR1 MNHEY, CDR2 SMNVEV (reference sequence). This CDR3 has 17 residues. With V trimmed by 5 bases and J by 3 bases, 11 bases remained unmatched.

The chain combines TRBV7-8 with TRBJ1-2, with 10 nucleotides matching TRBD1. The germline gives CDR1 SGHVS, CDR2 FQNEAQ. The CDR3 consists of 17 residues. The V and J ends lost 0 bases and 5 bases, in that order; junction bases with no gene match: 9. The CDR3, as DNA: TGTGCCAGCAGCTTAGCGACAAATGACAGGGGGCGATATGGCTACACCTTC. Protein product: CASSLATNDRGRYGYTF.

This chain links TRBV27 with TRBJ1-2; D is possibly TRBD1 (5 bases). V was clipped by 7 bases and J by 6 bases, with 15 bases between them. The CDR3 is 13 amino acids. Germline V gene lookup returns CDR1 MNHEY and CDR2 SMNVEV (reference sequence). This CDR3 reads CASTAAGGNGYTF. Here the CDR3 DNA reads TGTGCCAGCACGGCGGCCGGGGGGAATGGCTACACCTTC.

This clonotype was seen once. The chain joins TRBV7-6 to TRBJ1-3, with D hard to call. In germline, CDR1 is SGHVS, CDR2 FNYEAQ. Trimming took 2 bases from V and 7 from J, leaving 9 bases between them. The CDR3 is 13 amino acids. CDR3 bases: TGTGCCAGCAGCTTAAGTAATCGGAACACCATATATTTT. This gives the protein CASSLSNRNTIYF.

Details on this clonotype: An end of the junction does not agree with germline; a read error may underlie this. The chain employs TRBV6-2 or TRBV6-3 and TRBJ2-2; D not certain. This CDR3 comprises 12 residues. Germline CDR1 reads MNHEY; CDR2 reads SVGEGT. DNA of the CDR3: TGTGCCAGCAGGCCGAAAACCGGGGAGCTGTTTTTT. The encoded protein is CASRPKTGELFF.

This clonotype occurred a few times. The chain joins TRBV15 to TRBJ2-2; 10 bases match TRBD2. The V gene's germline CDR1 is LNHNV and CDR2 YYDKDF (reference sequence). The CDR3 runs 17 residues. With 3 bases clipped from V and 2 bases from J, the junction kept 6 bases outside the gene matches. The DNA for the CDR3 is TGTGCCACCAGCAGCAAAGGACTAGCGGAAAACACCGGGGAGCTGTTTTTT. It encodes CATSSKGLAENTGELFF.

The J gene is TRBJ2-7, the V gene TRBV7-8; D unresolved. V lost 6 bases to trimming and J lost 2 bases, with 17 bases between them. The CDR3 has 15 residues. The V gene's germline CDR1 is SGHVS and CDR2 FQNEAQ. CDR3 amino acids: CASSPTYQRTYEQYF. The CDR3 DNA reads as TGTGCCAGCAGTCCCACCTACCAGCGAACCTACGAGCAGTACTTC. The whole variable domain, filled in from reference TRBV7-8 and TRBJ2-7, reads GAGVSQSPRYKVAKRGQDVALRCDPISGHVSLFWYQQALGQGPEFLTYFQNEAQLDKSGLPSDRFFAERPEGSVSTLKIQRTQQEDSAVYLCASSPTYQRTYEQYFGPGTRLTVT.

This chain links TRBV7-8 with TRBJ2-7; no definite D call. V lost 4 bases to trimming and J lost 5 bases, with 18 bases between them. There are 15 residues in the CDR3. CDR1 is SGHVS, CDR2 FQNEAQ, per germline. DNA of the CDR3: TGTGCCAGCAGCTCCACCCAGACAACGGCCCACGAGCAGTACTTC. This encodes CASSSTQTTAHEQYF.

V and J are TRBV15 and TRBJ2-4; perhaps TRBD1 as D (5 bases). The CDR3 has 15 amino acids. From germline, CDR1 is LNHNV and CDR2 YYDKDF (reference sequence). The ends were cut back, 1 base at V and 0 bases at J, with 7 bases in the middle. The CDR3, as DNA: TGTGCCACCAGCAGAGTACAGGTAGCCAAAAACATTCAGTACTTC. It yields the protein CATSRVQVAKNIQYF.

The rearrangement uses TRBV18 and TRBJ2-3; 9 bases agree with TRBD1. The V segment lost 0 bases and the J segment 6 bases; nucleotides outside the gene matches: 4. The CDR3 has 15 amino acids. Germline V gene data show CDR1 as KGHSH and CDR2 as LQKENI. The CDR3 region is CASSPPVQGADTQYF. The CDR3 DNA follows: TGTGCCAGCTCACCACCGGTACAGGGGGCGGATACGCAGTATTTT.

The genes are TRBV20-1 and TRBJ2-1, with 9 bases fitting TRBD2. Germline CDR1 DFQATT, CDR2 SNEGSKA (reference sequence). This CDR3 spans 14 amino acids. V lost 5 bases to trimming and J lost 5 bases; unmatched junction nucleotides: 7. CDR3 bases: TGCAGTGCTTCTAGCGGGGTCCGTGACAATGAGCAGTTCTTC. Translated: CSASSGVRDNEQFF.

This clonotype came up a few times. The rearrangement joins TRBV4-3 to TRBJ1-1, with D uncertain. The germline V and J ends were trimmed by 0 bases and 0 bases, with 14 bases remaining between them. The CDR3 sequence is 17 residues long. Looked up from germline, CDR1 is LGHNA and CDR2 is YSLEER. The CDR3 DNA sequence: TGCGCCAGCAGCCAAGATACCGCAGGACCTATGAACACTGAAGCTTTCTTT. The encoded protein is CASSQDTAGPMNTEAFF.

CDR3: CSARPRGVHEQFF. The CDR3 DNA sequence: TGCAGTGCTAGACCCCGGGGGGTCCACGAGCAGTTCTTC. The chain has TRBV20-1 and TRBJ2-1; 7 bases agree with TRBD2. The CDR3 has 13 residues. The germline CDR1 and CDR2 sequences are DFQATT and SNEGSKA (reference sequence). Unmatched junction bases numbered 8, after V lost 2 bases and J lost 10 bases.

The rearrangement uses TRBV6-2 or TRBV6-3 and TRBJ1-6; 7 nucleotides agree with TRBD1. CDR3 length equals 15 residues. Germline assignment: CDR1 MNHEY and CDR2 SVGEGT. V lost 6 bases, J lost 5 bases, and 7 bases stayed unmatched. The CDR3 DNA sequence: TGTGCCAGCAGGAGAGGGACAGCCGATAATTCACCCCTCCACTTT. Translated: CASRRGTADNSPLHF.

This clonotype was seen a handful of times. The rearrangement uses TRBV20-1 and TRBJ2-3, with 9 bases matching TRBD2. This CDR3 region has 10 residues. Germline V gene data show CDR1 as DFQATT and CDR2 as SNEGSKA (reference sequence). CDR3 DNA sequence: TGCAGCGCGGGGGGGTATACGCAGTATTTT. Residues: CSAGGYTQYF.

This clonotype was recorded a few times. The J gene is TRBJ1-2, the V gene TRBV6-1; D unresolved. The CDR3 runs 15 residues. Deletions cut 6 bases from V and 2 bases from J, with 16 bases between. Germline loops: CDR1 MNHNS, CDR2 SASEGT. The CDR3 loop is CASSRTDGFNYGYTF. For the CDR3, the DNA is TGTGCCAGCAGCCGTACGGACGGATTCAACTATGGCTACACCTTC.

This clonotype has just one count. The chain carries TRBV4-1 and TRBJ2-7, with TRBD1 matching over 7 bases. CDR3 size: 15 residues. Germline V lookup: CDR1 MGHRA, CDR2 YSYEKL. With 4 bases clipped from V and 0 bases from J, the junction kept 6 bases outside the gene matches. CDR3 in amino acids: CASSPRQGSSYEQYF. For the CDR3, the DNA is TGCGCCAGCAGCCCAAGACAGGGAAGCTCCTACGAGCAGTACTTC.

This clonotype was observed a few times. The chain has TRBV7-6 and TRBJ2-3, with 8 bases lining up with TRBD1. Trimming cost V 4 bases and J 4 bases; bases outside gene matches: 13. The CDR3 consists of 17 residues. The germline V gene encodes CDR1 SGHVS and CDR2 FNYEAQ. Written as DNA, the CDR3 is TGTGCCAGCAGCTACAGGGGGGTAGCCTTCGTCGCAGATACGCAGTATTTT. It specifies CASSYRGVAFVADTQYF.

This clonotype was seen a few times. The genes are TRBV27 and TRBJ1-1, with D tentatively TRBD1 (5 bases). The CDR3 sequence is 16 residues long. V lost 6 bases, J lost 6 bases, and 23 bases lay in between. Germline CDR1 MNHEY, CDR2 SMNVEV (reference sequence). The CDR3, as DNA: TGTGCCAGCAGCCGAACACGACTACAGGCACGATCTGAAGCTTTCTTT. The encoded protein is CASSRTRLQARSEAFF.

The chain couples TRBV20-1 to TRBJ1-2; D remains unclear. This CDR3 contains 14 residues. Between the trimmed V and J ends, which lost 2 bases and 4 bases, there was a span of 14 bases. Germline CDR1 and CDR2: DFQATT and SNEGSKA (reference sequence). DNA for the CDR3: TGCAGTGCTAGATCCTTCGACTTCACCTATGGCTACACCTTC. Translating it yields CSARSFDFTYGYTF.

A single count supports this clonotype. The chain uses TRBV27 and TRBJ1-2, with no clear D. V was cut by 2 bases and J by 6 bases, with 25 bases left in between. CDR3 length: 18 amino acids. Germline V CDR1 and CDR2: MNHEY, SMNVEV (reference sequence). The CDR3 bases are TGTGCCAGCAGTTTAGGTACCCCTTGGCGCGGGGAGGTCCATGGCTACACCTTC. Protein product: CASSLGTPWRGEVHGYTF.

This clonotype was recorded a few times. V is TRBV15 and J is TRBJ1-5; D is undetermined. CDR1 is LNHNV, CDR2 YYDKDF, per germline (reference sequence). The CDR3 has 15 residues. Trimming took off 0 bases at V and 7 bases at J, with 13 bases between the two ends. This chain's CDR3 is CATSREVNANQPQHF. CDR3 nucleotides: TGTGCCACCAGCAGAGAGGTGAACGCCAACCAGCCCCAGCATTTT.

This clonotype has more than one count but fewer than ten. This chain connects TRBV7-9 to TRBJ1-1; D gene uncertain. CDR1 is SEHNR, CDR2 FQNEAQ, per germline (reference sequence). The CDR3 sequence is 15 residues long. The V and J ends lost 2 bases and 1 base respectively, with 11 bases between them. The DNA of the CDR3 is TGTGCCAGCAGCTTAACCAGTAGGGAGAACACTGAAGCTTTCTTT. This sequence encodes CASSLTSRENTEAFF. The whole variable domain, filled in from reference TRBV7-9 and TRBJ1-1, reads DTGVSQNPRHKITKRGQNVTFRCDPISEHNRLYWYRQTLGQGPEFLTYFQNEAQLEKSRLLSDRFSAERPKGSFSTLEIQRTEQGDSAMYLCASSLTSRENTEAFFGQGTRLTVV.

The chain combines TRBV27 with TRBJ2-2, with 9 bases aligning to TRBD1. This CDR3 region has 15 residues. Germline V gene sequence: CDR1 MNHEY, CDR2 SMNVEV (reference sequence). Losses at the gene ends were 6 bases for V and 7 bases for J; bases not matched to a gene: 9. CDR3 nucleotides: TGTGCCAGCAGAGCGGGACAGGGTGGAATCGGGGAGCTGTTTTTT. Protein sequence: CASRAGQGGIGELFF.

The chain employs TRBV6-1 and TRBJ2-7; maybe TRBD2 (6 bases). From germline, CDR1 is MNHNS and CDR2 SASEGT. The CDR3 spans 15 residues. With 5 bases removed from V and 5 bases from J, the gap between germline ends came to 19 bases. As DNA, the CDR3 is TGTGCCAGCAGTAGGAGTTTTGGGGGGAGAAACGAGCAGTACTTC. It specifies CASSRSFGGRNEQYF.

In regard to this clonotype: At one end, the junction sequence differs from germline, possibly due to a read error. V usage is TRBV7-2 and J usage is TRBJ2-5; 9 positions agree with TRBD2. The CDR3 has 15 residues. In germline, CDR1 is SGHTA, CDR2 FQGNSA. CDR3 sequence reads: CASSPLAGIKETPYF. The CDR3 nucleotides read TGTGCCAGCAGCCCCCTAGCGGGAATCAAAGAGACCCCGTACTTC.